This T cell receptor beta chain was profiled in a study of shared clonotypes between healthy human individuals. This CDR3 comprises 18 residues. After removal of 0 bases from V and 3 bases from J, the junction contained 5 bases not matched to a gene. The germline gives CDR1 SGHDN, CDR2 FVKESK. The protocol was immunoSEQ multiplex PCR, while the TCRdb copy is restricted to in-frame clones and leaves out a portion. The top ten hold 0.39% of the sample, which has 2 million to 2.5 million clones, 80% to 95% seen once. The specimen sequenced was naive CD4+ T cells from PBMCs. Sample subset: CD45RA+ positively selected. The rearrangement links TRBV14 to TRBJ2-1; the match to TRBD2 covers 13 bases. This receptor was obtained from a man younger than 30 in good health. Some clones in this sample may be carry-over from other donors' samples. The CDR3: CASSQDRTSGSFYNEQFF. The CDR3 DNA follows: TGTGCCAGCAGCCAAGATCGGACTAGCGGGAGTTTCTACAATGAGCAGTTCTTC.